The 23 T cell receptor beta chains given below trace back to one sample, sequenced in a study of CD8 T cells in Susac syndrome. RNA was extracted with the RNeasy kit, and a quantity of about 0.5 to 1 ug was reverse transcribed using random hexamers. TCRdb fed the immunoSEQ multiplex PCR reads into MiXCR, producing one record per CDR3 protein. The table lists about 180,000 distinct CDR3 sequences, roughly 92% of them singletons. The sequenced sample consisted of CD4+ T cells from PBMCs. The receptors were sampled from a human donor with Susac syndrome.

This clonotype was recorded only once. This rearrangement joins TRBV27 to TRBJ2-2; 9 bases agree with TRBD2. The CDR3 consists of 15 residues. The V and J ends lost 3 bases and 4 bases, in that order; junction bases with no gene match: 3. Germline V gene sequence: CDR1 MNHEY, CDR2 SMNVEV (reference sequence). CDR3 DNA: TGTGCCAGCAGTTTCCTAGCGGGGCCCACCGGGGAGCTGTTTTTT. This codes for CASSFLAGPTGELFF.

CDR3 coding DNA: TGCAGTGCTAGTTCGGAAGCGGGTAACAAAATCGGGGAGCTGTTTTTT. It codes for CSASSEAGNKIGELFF. The chain couples TRBV20-1 to TRBJ2-2, with D possibly matching TRBD2 (6 bases). CDR1 DFQATT and CDR2 SNEGSKA come from the germline V gene (reference sequence). The V end lost 3 bases, the J end lost 7 bases, and 21 bases lay between the germline ends. This CDR3 contains 16 residues.

The V and J genes are TRBV12-3 or TRBV12-4 and TRBJ1-6; no clear D. V shed 5 bases and J shed 1 base, with 12 bases lying between them. The CDR3 consists of 16 residues. The CDR3 region has the DNA TGTGCCAGCAGTCGGCGGGGATCGTCCTATAATTCACCCCTCCACTTT. Its protein is CASSRRGSSYNSPLHF.

This sequence joins TRBV12-3 or TRBV12-4 and TRBJ2-5; D may correspond to TRBD1 or TRBD2 (5 bases each). V dropped 5 bases and J dropped 5 bases, with 9 bases sitting between them. The CDR3 consists of 12 residues. As DNA, the CDR3 is TGTGCCAGCAGTGAGAGGGGCGAGACCCAGTACTTC. Translation gives CASSERGETQYF.

The V call is TRBV9, the J call TRBJ2-5; 10 nucleotides match TRBD2. Germline CDR1 reads SGDLS; CDR2 reads YYNGEE. CDR3 size: 15 residues. The V and J ends lost 8 bases and 3 bases, in that order; junction bases with no gene match: 10. The CDR3: CARIESGGAEETQYF. CDR3 bases: TGTGCCAGGATCGAAAGCGGGGGGGCCGAAGAGACCCAGTACTTC.

The rearrangement links TRBV5-1 to TRBJ2-7; possible D gene TRBD2, 6 bases. CDR3 length: 16 residues. V was shortened by 0 bases and J by 7 bases, with 20 bases between the two germline ends. The germline V gene encodes CDR1 SGHRS and CDR2 YFSETQ. The CDR3 region has the DNA TGCGCCAGCAGCTTGGCCGTGGTAGCGTCGGCGGGAGAGCAGTACTTC. Its protein is CASSLAVVASAGEQYF.

The gene calls are TRBV12-5 and TRBJ2-1; the match to TRBD2 covers 12 bases. The CDR3 contains 17 residues. The germline V gene has CDR1 LGHNT and CDR2 FRNRAP. The V gene end was trimmed by 0 bases and the J gene end by 9 bases; junction bases not matched to a gene: 9. CDR3 nucleotide sequence: TGTGCTAGTGGTTTGGTACCCCTAGCGGGGGGGCGAAGTGAGCAGTTCTTC. As protein: CASGLVPLAGGRSEQFF.

The chain carries TRBV5-1 and TRBJ1-4; the D gene is possibly TRBD1 (5 bases). The germline gives CDR1 SGHRS, CDR2 YFSETQ. Deletions cut 4 bases from V and 7 bases from J, with 14 bases between. The CDR3 is 14 residues long. The DNA for the CDR3 is TGCGCCAGCAGCCCGATGGGGGGGAGTGAAAAACTGTTTTTT. The encoded protein is CASSPMGGSEKLFF. Complete variable domain (other parts from reference TRBV5-1 and TRBJ1-4): KAGVTQTPRYLIKTRGQQVTLSCSPISGHRSVSWYQQTPGQGLQFLFEYFSETQRNKGNFPGRFSGRQFSNSRSEMNVSTLELGDSALYLCASSPMGGSEKLFFGSGTQLSVL.

The chain joins TRBV4-1 to TRBJ1-2; 9 nucleotides agree with TRBD1. Per the germline V gene, CDR1 is MGHRA and CDR2 is YSYEKL. Trimming removed 4 bases from V and 3 bases from J; junction bases left unmatched: 6. CDR3 length equals 15 residues. In nucleotides, the CDR3 is TGCGCCAGCAGCCTCCGGACAGGGGCCGACTATGGCTACACCTTC. Protein: CASSLRTGADYGYTF.

V and J are TRBV20-1 and TRBJ2-1; D remains unclear. Trimming removed 8 bases from V and 1 base from J, with 12 bases in between. This CDR3 has 13 amino acids. The V gene's germline CDR1 is DFQATT and CDR2 SNEGSKA (reference sequence). CDR3 DNA: TGCAGTCTGGGGAACTTGTCCTACAATGAGCAGTTCTTC. Its protein product is CSLGNLSYNEQFF.

This chain connects TRBV20-1 to TRBJ1-2; TRBD1 is a possible D gene (5 bases). The CDR3 is made up of 12 amino acids. Germline values: CDR1 DFQATT, CDR2 SNEGSKA (reference sequence). The ends were cut back, 6 bases at V and 1 base at J, with 9 bases in the middle. CDR3 protein: CSAVRVNYGYTF. The CDR3 nucleotides read TGCAGTGCCGTCAGGGTTAACTATGGCTACACCTTC.

The chain employs TRBV12-3 or TRBV12-4 and TRBJ1-6; possible D gene TRBD1, 5 bases. V was trimmed by 4 bases and J by 7 bases, leaving 11 bases between them. This CDR3 comprises 14 residues. DNA of the CDR3: TGTGCCAGCAGTTCTGACAGTGGAAATTCACCCCTCCACTTT. Its protein product is CASSSDSGNSPLHF.

The V and J genes are TRBV7-2 and TRBJ2-7; D tentatively reads TRBD1 or TRBD2 (5 bases each). The CDR3 totals 16 residues. Between the trimmed V and J ends, which lost 5 bases and 0 bases, there was a span of 17 bases. Germline CDR1 SGHTA, CDR2 FQGNSA. CDR3 coding DNA: TGTGCCAGCAGCCCGGCCGGGGCAGGGCTCTCCTACGAGCAGTACTTC. Residues: CASSPAGAGLSYEQYF.

This clonotype has just a few counts. The chain couples TRBV7-8 to TRBJ2-7; D uncertain. V gave up 0 bases and J gave up 1 base, with 7 bases separating them. The CDR3 totals 14 residues. Germline V gene data show CDR1 as SGHVS and CDR2 as FQNEAQ. The chain's CDR3 is CASSLALRSYEQYF. CDR3 sequence (DNA): TGTGCCAGCAGCTTAGCGTTAAGGTCCTACGAGCAGTACTTC.

J is TRBJ2-7 and V is TRBV6-5; TRBD2 matches 7 bases. V was pared by 7 bases and J by 10 bases, with 10 bases of the junction left unmatched. The germline V gene encodes CDR1 MNHEY and CDR2 SVGAGI. The CDR3 loop spans 12 amino acids. The CDR3 coding sequence is TGTGCCAGCACTAACGCGGGGAGGGAACAGTACTTC. Its protein product is CASTNAGREQYF.

CDR3 nucleotide sequence: TGCAGTGCTAGACGAGGGGGGGACTATGGCTACACCTTC. It is translated as CSARRGGDYGYTF. The chain employs TRBV20-1 and TRBJ1-2, with a possible D match to TRBD1 (6 bases). The V end was cut by 2 bases, the J end by 3 bases, with 10 bases between. The CDR3 spans 13 residues. The germline gives CDR1 DFQATT, CDR2 SNEGSKA (reference sequence).

CDR3 loop: CASSQDLGGASDEQFF. DNA for the CDR3: TGCGCCAGCAGCCAAGATTTGGGGGGGGCTTCGGATGAGCAGTTCTTC. The J gene is TRBJ2-1, the V gene TRBV4-3, with a possible D match to TRBD2 (7 bases). Trimming pared 0 bases from V and 8 bases from J, leaving 17 bases between. The CDR3 is made up of 16 amino acids. Per germline, CDR1 LGHNA and CDR2 YSLEER.

The V gene is TRBV5-1, the J gene TRBJ2-7; D call uncertain. The CDR3 extends over 14 amino acids. Trimming took 1 base from V and 3 from J, leaving 11 bases between them. Germline CDR1 reads SGHRS; CDR2 reads YFSETQ. DNA of the CDR3: TGCGCCAGCAGCTTGAAAGGAAGGCTCTACGAGCAGTACTTC. It specifies CASSLKGRLYEQYF. Combining the CDR3 with reference TRBV5-1 and TRBJ2-7 gives the whole variable domain KAGVTQTPRYLIKTRGQQVTLSCSPISGHRSVSWYQQTPGQGLQFLFEYFSETQRNKGNFPGRFSGRQFSNSRSEMNVSTLELGDSALYLCASSLKGRLYEQYFGPGTRLTVT.

The chain is built from TRBV7-2 and TRBJ2-6; D possibly corresponds to TRBD2 (6 bases). V was pared by 3 bases and J by 0 bases, with 6 bases between. The CDR3 totals 15 residues. In germline, CDR1 is SGHTA, CDR2 FQGNSA. The CDR3, as DNA: TGTGCCAGCAGCTTGGGACTCTCTGGGGCCAACGTCCTGACTTTC. This gives the protein CASSLGLSGANVLTF.

This chain connects TRBV29-1 to TRBJ1-1, with D maybe TRBD1 (6 bases). Between the trimmed V and J ends, which lost 8 bases and 7 bases, there was a span of 11 bases. Germline loops: CDR1 SQVTM, CDR2 ANQGSEA. CDR3 length: 10 amino acids. CDR3 bases: TGCAGCTCTAGGACAGATGAAGCTTTCTTT. Its protein product is CSSRTDEAFF.

The CDR3 protein is CSASGTDYGYTF. CDR3 bases: TGCAGCGCGTCCGGGACAGACTATGGCTACACCTTC. V gene TRBV29-1 combines with J gene TRBJ1-2, with 7 bases matching TRBD1. The CDR3 has 12 residues. The junction had 5 bases not matched to a gene; V was cut back by 7 bases and J by 3 bases. Germline V gene data show CDR1 as SQVTM and CDR2 as ANQGSEA. The variable domain in full, completed from reference TRBV29-1 and TRBJ1-2, reads SAVISQKPSRDICQRGTSLTIQCQVDSQVTMMFWYRQQPGQSLTLIATANQGSEATYESGFVIDKFPISRPNLTFSTLTVSNMSPEDSSIYLCSASGTDYGYTFGSGTRLTVV.

The CDR3 coding sequence is TGTGCCAGCAGCCAAGCTCGACAGGGAAACAATGAGCAGTTCTTC. This codes for CASSQARQGNNEQFF. This chain uses TRBV3-1 with TRBJ2-1, with 7 bases fitting TRBD1. CDR1 is LGHDT, CDR2 YNNKEL, per germline (reference sequence). V lost 1 base, J lost 5 bases, and 5 bases stayed unmatched. The length of the CDR3 is 15 residues.

This rearrangement joins TRBV4-1 to TRBJ2-1; the D is unclear. Germline lookup yields CDR1 MGHRA and CDR2 YSYEKL. The V end was cut by 1 base, the J end by 1 base, with 17 bases between. This CDR3 spans 18 amino acids. The CDR3 spells CASSQVKGGVGSYNEQFF. The CDR3 DNA sequence: TGCGCCAGCAGCCAAGTTAAGGGCGGCGTGGGGTCCTACAATGAGCAGTTCTTC.